This passage covers 32 T cell receptor beta chains from one sample sequenced in a study of blood T cell repertoires in COVID-19. Only in-frame clones appear in the TCRdb table, and some are missing; sequencing was by immunoSEQ multiplex PCR. Found here are approximately 100,000 clones, around four fifths of them singletons; the top ten hold about 20%. Material for sequencing was peripheral blood. All receptors derive from an older woman with acute or convalescent COVID-19.

This sequence joins TRBV29-1 and TRBJ1-2; 7 bases fit TRBD1. The CDR3 consists of 12 residues. The J segment lost 3 bases and the V segment lost 6 bases, leaving 4 bases of the junction unmatched. Germline V CDR1 and CDR2: SQVTM, ANQGSEA. The chain's CDR3 is CSVTGSDYGYTF. CDR3 sequence (DNA): TGCAGCGTGACAGGGAGCGACTATGGCTACACCTTC.

The chain couples TRBV5-6 to TRBJ1-1; no clear D gene. V was cut by 2 bases and J by 7 bases, with 15 bases left in between. The germline CDR1 and CDR2 sequences are SGHDT and YYEEEE. The CDR3 loop spans 14 amino acids. The CDR3 reads CASSFASAGGEAFF. The CDR3 DNA reads as TGTGCCAGCAGCTTTGCCTCCGCGGGAGGTGAAGCTTTCTTT.

The rearrangement links TRBV12-3 or TRBV12-4 to TRBJ1-2; TRBD1 agrees at 8 bases. The CDR3 has 13 amino acids. The J segment lost 8 bases and the V segment lost 1 base, leaving 3 bases of the junction unmatched. The DNA for the CDR3 is TGTGCCAGCAGTTTAGAAGACAGGGGCGGCTACACCTTC. Its protein product is CASSLEDRGGYTF.

This chain joins TRBV5-8 and TRBJ2-3, with TRBD1 matching 7 bases. After removal of 5 bases from V and 1 base from J, the junction contained 4 bases not matched to a gene. The length of the CDR3 is 14 residues. Germline values: CDR1 SGHTS, CDR2 YDEGEE. CDR3 sequence (DNA): TGTGCCAGCAGACCGGGACAGCGCACAGATACGCAGTATTTT. Translated, it gives CASRPGQRTDTQYF.

J is TRBJ2-1 and V is TRBV7-6; perhaps TRBD1 as D (6 bases). The V gene's germline CDR1 is SGHVS and CDR2 FNYEAQ. The CDR3 spans 15 residues. V shed 5 bases and J shed 3 bases, with 14 bases lying between them. CDR3 DNA sequence: TGTGCCAGCAGCCCCCTGGACAGAAACTACAATGAGCAGTTCTTC. It codes for CASSPLDRNYNEQFF.

The chain employs TRBV7-3 and TRBJ2-5, with TRBD2 identical over 8 bases. This CDR3 comprises 16 residues. Germline assignment: CDR1 SGHTA and CDR2 FQGTGA. Trimming at V came to 7 bases and at J to 2 bases, leaving 12 bases not matched to a gene. The CDR3 region is CASNSPAAGDQETQYF. The CDR3 DNA reads as TGTGCCAGCAACTCCCCGGCAGCGGGGGATCAAGAGACCCAGTACTTC.

V gene TRBV30 combines with J gene TRBJ1-4; D ambiguous. In germline, CDR1 is GTSNPN, CDR2 SVGIG (reference sequence). This CDR3 spans 14 amino acids. V lost 2 bases and J lost 7, with 14 bases in between. The CDR3 reads CAWSLKGGSEKLFF. CDR3 bases: TGTGCCTGGAGTCTGAAGGGCGGGAGTGAAAAACTGTTTTTT.

This chain uses TRBV2 with TRBJ1-2; D not resolved. CDR3 length: 10 residues. Germline V gene data show CDR1 as SNHLY and CDR2 as FYNNEI. Trimming left V 9 bases short and J 11 bases short, with 13 bases between. CDR3 region: CASVVGVYTF. CDR3 bases: TGTGCCAGTGTGGTCGGGGTGTACACCTTC.

Remarks on this clone: The same CDR3 can be traced to other DNA sequences in this sample. The chain links TRBV20-1 to TRBJ2-3, with D unclear. The V and J ends lost 5 bases and 5 bases respectively, with 8 bases between them. The germline CDR1 and CDR2 sequences are DFQATT and SNEGSKA (reference sequence). The CDR3 consists of 11 residues. Here the CDR3 DNA reads TGCAGTGCTCCTCGGAGAGATACGCAGTATTTT. Translation: CSAPRRDTQYF.

This clone occurred a few times. The V call is TRBV28, the J call TRBJ1-2; D gene uncertain. Trimming took 5 bases from V and 0 from J, leaving 13 bases between them. CDR3 size: 15 residues. Germline lookup yields CDR1 MDHEN and CDR2 SYDVKM. CDR3 amino acids: CASSPIQRSNYGYTF. The CDR3 coding sequence is TGTGCCAGCAGTCCAATCCAGAGGTCTAACTATGGCTACACCTTC.

This clone appeared many times. V is TRBV5-1 and J is TRBJ2-1; 10 nucleotides align to TRBD2. Trimming at V came to 5 bases and at J to 0 bases, leaving 8 bases not matched to a gene. Germline V gives CDR1 SGHRS, CDR2 YFSETQ. The CDR3 contains 17 residues. In DNA, the CDR3 is TGCGCCAGCAGACGCACCGGGACTAGCGTCTCCTACAATGAGCAGTTCTTC. Translating gives CASRRTGTSVSYNEQFF.

In this sample, this clone turned up a few times. The chain has TRBV29-1 and TRBJ1-2; 9 bases agree with TRBD1. The germline V gene encodes CDR1 SQVTM and CDR2 ANQGSEA. This CDR3 is built from 14 residues. The V gene end was trimmed by 6 bases and the J gene end by 5 bases; junction bases not matched to a gene: 10. The CDR3 nucleotides read TGCAGCGTACTAAGCCCCGGGACAGGGTATGGCTACACCTTC. It codes for CSVLSPGTGYGYTF.

The rearrangement joins TRBV30 to TRBJ1-1; 8 nucleotides agree with TRBD1. Germline assignment: CDR1 GTSNPN and CDR2 SVGIG (reference sequence). The CDR3 has 14 amino acids. V shed 3 bases, J shed 4 bases, and the junction held 7 bases outside the gene matches. CDR3 DNA sequence: TGTGCCTGGAGCCCCAGGGGGCTGATCACTGAAGCTTTCTTT. It translates to CAWSPRGLITEAFF.

The V call is TRBV11-3, the J call TRBJ2-1, with D possibly matching TRBD2 (5 bases). Trimming left V 0 bases short and J 6 bases short, with 15 bases between. The CDR3 contains 16 residues. Germline V CDR1 and CDR2: SGHNT, YENEEA. CDR3: CASSLDGRGGLNEQFF. CDR3 nucleotide sequence: TGTGCCAGCAGCTTAGATGGCAGAGGAGGACTCAATGAGCAGTTCTTC.

The gene calls are TRBV28 and TRBJ1-5; maybe TRBD1 (5 bases). The length of the CDR3 is 13 residues. Germline V gene data show CDR1 as MDHEN and CDR2 as SYDVKM. V was clipped by 7 bases and J by 0 bases, with 7 bases between them. The DNA of the CDR3 is TGTGCCAGCAAGGGGAATAGCAATCAGCCCCAGCATTTT. Translated, it gives CASKGNSNQPQHF.

The chain has TRBV6-5 and TRBJ1-3; no clear D gene. Germline values: CDR1 MNHEY, CDR2 SVGAGI. The ends were cut back, 3 bases at V and 3 bases at J, with 12 bases in the middle. CDR3 size: 15 residues. This CDR3 reads CASSYRGGGGNTIYF. In nucleotides, the CDR3 is TGTGCCAGCAGTTATAGAGGAGGCGGTGGAAACACCATATATTTT.

This clone is a singleton in its sample. The rearrangement links TRBV7-2 to TRBJ2-5, with TRBD2 matching over 9 bases. The junction had 7 bases not matched to a gene; V was cut back by 1 base and J by 4 bases. Per the germline V gene, CDR1 is SGHTA and CDR2 is FQGNSA. The CDR3 has 16 residues. CDR3 sequence (DNA): TGTGCCAGCAGCTTAGAGGTGGCGGGAGGGTTAGAGACCCAGTACTTC. The encoded protein is CASSLEVAGGLETQYF.

V usage is TRBV14 and J usage is TRBJ2-7; the match to TRBD2 covers 7 bases. The CDR3 is 15 residues long. The V and J ends lost 1 base and 2 bases, in that order; junction bases with no gene match: 5. Germline V gene sequence: CDR1 SGHDN, CDR2 FVKESK. CDR3 sequence reads: CASSQGRGGAYEQYF. In DNA form, the CDR3 reads TGTGCCAGCAGCCAAGGGCGGGGAGGGGCCTACGAGCAGTACTTC.

The rearrangement links TRBV27 to TRBJ2-2, with 13 bases aligning to TRBD2. CDR3 length: 16 amino acids. The trim removed 5 bases at V and 5 bases at J, leaving 5 bases unmatched. Looked up from germline, CDR1 is MNHEY and CDR2 is SMNVEV (reference sequence). CDR3 DNA sequence: TGTGCCAGCAGTCGGACTAGCGGGGGAGTTACCGGGGAGCTGTTTTTT. Amino acids: CASSRTSGGVTGELFF.

The J gene is TRBJ2-1, the V gene TRBV2; TRBD2 aligns across 11 bases. V dropped 8 bases and J dropped 6; count of bases not matched to a gene: 6. Germline V lookup: CDR1 SNHLY, CDR2 FYNNEI. The CDR3 sequence is 14 residues long. For the CDR3, the DNA is TGTGCCAGCGGGTTAGCGGGGGGGGTCAATGAGCAGTTCTTC. Residues: CASGLAGGVNEQFF.

The rearrangement uses TRBV7-2 and TRBJ1-2; D call uncertain. The V end lost 1 base, the J end lost 4 bases, and 10 bases lay between the germline ends. Looked up from germline, CDR1 is SGHTA and CDR2 is FQGNSA. The CDR3 is 14 amino acids. The CDR3 nucleotides are TGTGCCAGCAGCTTAGATCCGTCTGTCTATGGCTACACCTTC. Its translation: CASSLDPSVYGYTF.

This clone appeared a single time. The rearrangement uses TRBV30 and TRBJ2-1, with TRBD2 matching 7 bases. V shed 4 bases and J 0 bases; nucleotides not matched to a gene: 3. Germline-derived CDR1 and CDR2 are GTSNPN and SVGIG (reference sequence). The CDR3 length is 14 residues. The CDR3 loop is CAWITSDSYNEQFF. The DNA of the CDR3 is TGTGCCTGGATCACTAGCGACTCCTACAATGAGCAGTTCTTC.

The chain recombines TRBV6-2 or TRBV6-3 with TRBJ2-1; 8 positions match TRBD2. This CDR3 comprises 16 residues. Germline-derived CDR1 and CDR2 are MNHEY and SVGEGT. Trimming at V came to 6 bases and at J to 3 bases, leaving 10 bases not matched to a gene. The CDR3 here is CASRPQERGHYNEQFF. The CDR3 DNA follows: TGTGCCAGCAGGCCTCAGGAGCGGGGGCACTACAATGAGCAGTTCTTC.

This clone has only one observation. This chain joins TRBV18 and TRBJ1-2; no clear D gene. This CDR3 contains 12 residues. From germline, CDR1 is KGHSH and CDR2 LQKENI. Trimming left V 6 bases short and J 6 bases short, with 11 bases between. The CDR3 sequence: CASSPRGDGYTF. The CDR3 DNA follows: TGTGCCAGCTCCCCCCGCGGCGATGGCTACACCTTC.

V is TRBV27 and J is TRBJ1-1; D remains unclear. The length of the CDR3 is 15 residues. V was pared by 0 bases and J by 0 bases, with 8 bases between. Germline V gene lookup returns CDR1 MNHEY and CDR2 SMNVEV (reference sequence). The CDR3 sequence is CASSLSRHLNTEAFF. The CDR3 DNA is TGTGCCAGCAGTTTATCGAGACATTTGAACACTGAAGCTTTCTTT.

The V gene is TRBV5-1, the J gene TRBJ2-3; 10 bases are shared with TRBD2. This CDR3 region has 16 residues. Germline CDR1 SGHRS, CDR2 YFSETQ. V lost 4 bases to trimming and J lost 7 bases; unmatched junction nucleotides: 12. The CDR3 is CASSPSPGLATYTQYF. For the CDR3, the DNA is TGCGCCAGCAGCCCTTCCCCGGGACTAGCGACATATACGCAGTATTTT.

J is TRBJ1-3 and V is TRBV10-3; D call uncertain. The CDR3 runs to 14 residues. From germline, CDR1 is ENHRY and CDR2 SYGVKD. V lost 2 bases to trimming and J lost 0 bases, with 5 bases between them. CDR3 protein: CAISEAGSGNTIYF. The CDR3 DNA sequence: TGTGCCATCAGTGAGGCGGGCTCTGGAAACACCATATATTTT.

The chain has TRBV4-1 and TRBJ1-4, with D unresolved. Trimming took off 0 bases at V and 2 bases at J, with 7 bases between the two ends. Looked up from germline, CDR1 is MGHRA and CDR2 is YSYEKL. The CDR3 has 15 residues. The CDR3 bases are TGCGCCAGCAGCCAAGATATGTCGACTAATGAAAAACTGTTTTTT. Residues: CASSQDMSTNEKLFF.

CDR3 protein: CASSYSTGSGYEQYF. The CDR3 DNA reads as TGTGCCAGCAGTTACTCGACCGGATCAGGCTACGAGCAGTACTTC. V and J are TRBV6-2 or TRBV6-3 and TRBJ2-7; unclear D gene. Looked up from germline, CDR1 is MNHEY and CDR2 is SVGEGT. CDR3 size: 15 residues. Deletions cut 0 bases from V and 3 bases from J, with 12 bases between.

This chain connects TRBV28 to TRBJ2-1; 8 positions agree with TRBD2. Trimming cost V 2 bases and J 10 bases; bases outside gene matches: 10. The CDR3 length is 15 residues. Germline loops: CDR1 MDHEN, CDR2 SYDVKM. CDR3 sequence (DNA): TGTGCCAGCAGTTTAGGCTCCCCGGGGGGGCGGGAGCAGTTCTTC. Amino acids: CASSLGSPGGREQFF.

The CDR3 region is CASSQKQGFKQFF. Here the CDR3 DNA reads TGTGCCAGCAGCCAAAAACAGGGGTTCAAGCAGTTCTTC. The rearrangement uses TRBV14 and TRBJ2-1, with 7 bases matching TRBD1. The CDR3 runs 13 residues. V was clipped by 2 bases and J by 11 bases; unmatched bases: 6. The germline CDR1 and CDR2 sequences are SGHDN and FVKESK.

The chain links TRBV11-3 to TRBJ2-1; 9 bases are shared with TRBD2. V was pared by 9 bases and J by 5 bases, with 5 bases of the junction left unmatched. The CDR3 contains 13 residues. From germline, CDR1 is SGHNT and CDR2 YENEEA. The CDR3 sequence is CASSGGPNNEQFF. In nucleotides, the CDR3 is TGTGCCAGTAGCGGGGGCCCCAACAATGAGCAGTTCTTC.